The 4 T cell receptor beta chains below were found in one sample sequenced in a study of blood T cells in healthy people across ages. PCR was performed a second time for roughly 7 to 11 cycles using a sample-barcoded 5' primer and a J-beta primer mix. TCRdb passed the 5' RACE reads through MiXCR, listing each CDR3 protein once. The sample yields about a million distinct CDR3 sequences, about 48% seen once. Sequenced material: blood. These receptors all come from a man under 40 in good health.

V and J are TRBV4-1 and TRBJ1-5, with unresolved D. CDR3 length: 16 amino acids. Trimming left V 0 bases short and J 10 bases short, with 19 bases between. Germline V CDR1 and CDR2: MGHRA, YSYEKL. The CDR3 DNA is TGCGCCAGCAGCCAAGAAGAGGCAGAAGTATCATACCCCCAGCATTTT. This translates into CASSQEEAEVSYPQHF.

The chain recombines TRBV15 with TRBJ1-1, with D possibly matching TRBD1 (6 bases). Germline CDR1 LNHNV, CDR2 YYDKDF (reference sequence). The V end lost 0 bases, the J end lost 0 bases, and 8 bases lay between the germline ends. This CDR3 contains 15 residues. The CDR3 here is CATSRDTGMNTEAFF. The CDR3 DNA reads as TGTGCCACCAGCAGAGACACAGGGATGAACACTGAAGCTTTCTTT.

The chain combines TRBV5-1 with TRBJ2-3; D is unresolved. V was clipped by 0 bases and J by 2 bases, with 13 bases between them. The germline V gene encodes CDR1 SGHRS and CDR2 YFSETQ. The CDR3 is 16 amino acids. The CDR3 reads CASSLEISSSTDTQYF. The CDR3, as DNA: TGCGCCAGCAGCTTGGAGATCAGCTCCTCCACAGATACGCAGTATTTT.

This rearrangement joins TRBV6-1 to TRBJ1-5, with TRBD1 matching over 8 bases. Losses at the gene ends were 3 bases for V and 9 bases for J; bases not matched to a gene: 7. Germline loops: CDR1 MNHNS, CDR2 SASEGT. This CDR3 contains 14 residues. The CDR3 protein is CASSDRQGARPQHF. CDR3 sequence (DNA): TGTGCCAGCAGTGATCGGCAGGGGGCCAGGCCCCAGCATTTT.